The source of this TCR beta chain is a study of shared clonotypes between healthy human individuals. TCRdb's table, derived via immunoSEQ multiplex PCR, lists solely in-frame clones and lacks some. The sample holds about 480,000 clones, 79% seen once. The CDR3 spans 15 residues. Trimming cost V 5 bases and J 1 base, with 14 bases left between them. Germline V lookup: CDR1 MNHNY, CDR2 SVGAGI (reference sequence). Material: PBMCs. The chain has TRBV6-6 and TRBJ1-1; D is ambiguous. The sequence was obtained from a woman in her thirties or forties in good health. Some clones in this sample may be carry-over from other donors' samples. CDR3 residues: CASSTREGGNTEAFF. The CDR3 DNA follows: TGTGCCAGCAGTACGAGGGAGGGAGGGAACACTGAAGCTTTCTTT.